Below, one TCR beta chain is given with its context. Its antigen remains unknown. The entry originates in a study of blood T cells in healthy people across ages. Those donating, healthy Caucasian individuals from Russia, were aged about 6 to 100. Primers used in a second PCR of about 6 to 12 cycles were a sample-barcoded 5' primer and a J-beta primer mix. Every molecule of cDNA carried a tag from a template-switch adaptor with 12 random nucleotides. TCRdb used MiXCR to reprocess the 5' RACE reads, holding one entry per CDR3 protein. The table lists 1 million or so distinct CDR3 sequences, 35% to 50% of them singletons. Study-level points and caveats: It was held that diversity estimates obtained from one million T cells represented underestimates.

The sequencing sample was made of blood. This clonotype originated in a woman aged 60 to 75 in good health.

The CDR3: CASSLFRLAGKDEQFF. The CDR3, as DNA: TGTGCCAGCAGCTTATTCCGACTAGCGGGTAAGGATGAGCAGTTCTTC. The chain carries TRBV7-8 and TRBJ2-1; 10 nucleotides align to TRBD2. Germline lookup yields CDR1 SGHVS and CDR2 FQNEAQ. The CDR3 totals 16 residues. The V segment lost 2 bases and the J segment 8 bases; nucleotides outside the gene matches: 9.